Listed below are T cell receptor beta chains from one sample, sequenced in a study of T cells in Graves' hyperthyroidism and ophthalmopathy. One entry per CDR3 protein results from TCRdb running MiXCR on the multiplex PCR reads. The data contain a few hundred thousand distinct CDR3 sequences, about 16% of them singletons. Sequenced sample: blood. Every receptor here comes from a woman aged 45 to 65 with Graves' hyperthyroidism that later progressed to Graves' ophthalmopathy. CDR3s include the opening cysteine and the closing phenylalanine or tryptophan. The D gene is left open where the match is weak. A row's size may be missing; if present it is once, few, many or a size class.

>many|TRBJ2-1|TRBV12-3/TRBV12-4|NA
CASLGLGHEQFF
TGTGCCAGCCTTGGGTTGGGACATGAGCAGTTCTTC
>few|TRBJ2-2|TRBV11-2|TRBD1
CASSFTGDIRELFF
TGTGCCAGCAGCTTTACAGGGGATATCAGGGAGCTGTTTTTT
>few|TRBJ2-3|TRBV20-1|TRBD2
CSARDYHSADTQYF
TGCAGTGCTCGGGACTACCACTCAGCAGATACGCAGTATTTT
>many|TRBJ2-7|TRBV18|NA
CASSPSVTTGIPYEQYF
TGTGCCAGCTCACCATCGGTTACCACAGGGATTCCCTACGAGCAGTACTTC
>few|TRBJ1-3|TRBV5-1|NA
CASSLDPPSGNTIYF
TGCGCCAGCAGCTTGGATCCTCCTTCTGGAAACACCATATATTTT
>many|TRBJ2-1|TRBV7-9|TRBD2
CASSLGTSGSYRGSYNEQFF
TGTGCCAGCAGCTTGGGGACTAGCGGGAGCTATAGAGGGTCCTACAATGAGCAGTTCTTC
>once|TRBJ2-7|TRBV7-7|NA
CASSLTPTAEYEQYF
TGTGCTAGCAGCTTAACCCCGACAGCGGAATACGAGCAGTACTTC
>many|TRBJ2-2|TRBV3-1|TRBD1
CASSQDAGGRTGELFF
TGTGCCAGCAGCCAAGACGCAGGGGGTAGGACCGGGGAGCTGTTTTTT
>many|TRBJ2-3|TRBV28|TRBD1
CASRGQGGTDTQYF
TGTGCCAGCCGCGGACAGGGTGGTACAGATACGCAGTATTTT
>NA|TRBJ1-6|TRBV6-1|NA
CASRDSYNSPLHF
TGTGCCAGCAGAGACAGTTATAATTCACCCCTCCACTTT
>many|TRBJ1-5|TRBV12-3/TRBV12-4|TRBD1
CASSSPGQGVNQPQHF
TGTGCCAGCAGTTCTCCCGGACAGGGGGTCAATCAGCCCCAGCATTTT
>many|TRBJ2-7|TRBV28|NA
CASTPGGSSYEQYF
TGTGCCAGCACCCCAGGGGGGAGCTCCTACGAGCAGTACTTC
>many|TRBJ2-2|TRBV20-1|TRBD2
CSATGLAGFAGELFF
TGCAGTGCCACCGGACTAGCGGGATTCGCCGGGGAGCTGTTTTTT
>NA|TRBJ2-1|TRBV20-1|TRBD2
CSARPSSGRPYNEQFF
TGCAGTGCTAGGCCCTCTAGCGGGAGGCCCTACAATGAGCAGTTCTTC
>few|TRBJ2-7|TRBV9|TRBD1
CASGDQSGTGFTEQYF
TGTGCCAGCGGCGATCAATCCGGGACAGGGTTTACGGAGCAGTACTTC
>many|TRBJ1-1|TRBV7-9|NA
CASSPRWQGQNEAFF
TGTGCCAGCAGCCCCCGATGGCAAGGGCAAAATGAAGCTTTCTTT
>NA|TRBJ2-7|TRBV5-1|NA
CASSLAPDSPYEQYF
TGCGCCAGCAGCTTGGCCCCCGACAGCCCCTACGAGCAGTACTTC
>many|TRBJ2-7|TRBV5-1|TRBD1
CASSLLGQGNYEQYF
TGCGCCAGCAGCTTGTTGGGACAGGGGAACTACGAGCAGTACTTC
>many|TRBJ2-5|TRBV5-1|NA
CASSLMEGGETQYF
TGCGCCAGCAGCTTAATGGAGGGGGGAGAGACCCAGTACTTC
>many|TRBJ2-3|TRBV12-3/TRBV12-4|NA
CASSLTRGIDTQYF
TGTGCCAGCAGTTTAACTAGAGGGATAGATACGCAGTATTTT
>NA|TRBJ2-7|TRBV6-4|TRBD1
CASSDLKGRGTAHEQYF
TGTGCCAGCAGTGACTTGAAAGGAAGAGGGACAGCCCACGAGCAGTACTTC
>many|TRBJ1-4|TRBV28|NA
CASRQGSVPEKLFF
TGTGCCAGCAGGCAGGGGTCAGTCCCTGAAAAACTGTTTTTT
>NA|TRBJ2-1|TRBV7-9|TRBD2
CASSLRPAGGGNEQFF
TGTGCCAGCAGCTTAAGACCAGCGGGAGGCGGTAATGAGCAGTTCTTC
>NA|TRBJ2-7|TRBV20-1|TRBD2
CSARLAGGSNEQYF
TGCAGTGCTCGACTAGCGGGAGGAAGTAACGAGCAGTACTTC
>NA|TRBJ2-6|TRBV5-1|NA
CASRIAGANVLTF
TGCGCCAGCAGGATAGCGGGGGCCAACGTCCTGACTTTC
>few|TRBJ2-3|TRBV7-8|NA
CAGSYRGIGRYTDTQYF
TGTGCCGGCAGCTACAGGGGAATCGGGAGGTACACAGATACGCAGTATTTT
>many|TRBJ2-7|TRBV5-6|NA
CASRQSGHRPYEQYF
TGTGCCAGCAGGCAATCCGGACATCGACCCTACGAGCAGTACTTC